This section outlines one T cell receptor beta chain sequence together with its context. Profiled with immunoSEQ multiplex PCR; TCRdb holds only in-frame clones, not every one. The sample includes some 1,100,000 clones, around 78% seen only once; the top ten take more than 0.45%. CDR1 SNHLY and CDR2 FYNNEI come from the germline V gene. The CDR3 totals 13 residues. Trimming removed 7 bases from V and 4 bases from J; junction bases left unmatched: 6. The sample belongs to a study of shared clonotypes between healthy human individuals. Across the whole study: Three plates were used per donor for CD4 naive, three for CD4 memory, two for CD8 naive and one for CD8 memory.

This clonotype was sampled from a man aged 18 to 30 in good health. Some clones in this sample may be carry-over from other donors' samples. This sequence joins TRBV2 and TRBJ2-5; 7 bases match TRBD2. The sample consisted of memory CD4+ T cells from PBMCs. Indicated subset: CD45RA-negative fraction. The CDR3 reads CASIMGGRETQYF. CDR3 coding DNA: TGTGCCAGCATTATGGGCGGGAGAGAGACCCAGTACTTC.